Presented here are 16 T cell receptor beta chains from one specimen sequenced in a study of T cells expressing NK-cell markers. TCRdb re-called the 5' RACE reads and shows each CDR3 protein once, DNA omitted. The sample data list 130,000 to 150,000 distinct CDR3 sequences. The specimen was blood T cells: a sorted CD56 or NKG2C T cell subset, CD4+ or CD8+ T cells, or bulk PBMC T cells (not recorded which). These receptors were obtained from a man in his late teens or twenties in good health.

The J gene is TRBJ2-7, the V gene TRBV25-1; checking the TCRdb D call of TRBD2 is not possible without DNA. The germline CDR1 and CDR2 sequences are MGHDK and SYGVNS. The CDR3 length is 15 residues. This CDR3 reads CASHRGLLYSYEQYF.

This chain connects TRBV6-2 or TRBV6-3 to TRBJ1-2; the TRBD1 assignment by TCRdb is unverifiable without DNA. CDR3 length: 12 amino acids. Germline CDR1 and CDR2: MNHEY and SVGEGT. CDR3 sequence: CASSYGGSGYTF.

The V and J genes are TRBV20-1 and TRBJ2-2; TCRdb outputs TRBD2, but without DNA this stays unchecked. CDR3 length equals 15 residues. The V gene's germline CDR1 is DFQATT and CDR2 SNEGSKA (reference sequence). This chain's CDR3 is CSAAGGGLATGELFF.

V and J are TRBV19 and TRBJ1-5; with no DNA, the TCRdb D assignment of TRBD1 cannot be verified. Germline V lookup: CDR1 LNHDA, CDR2 SQIVND (reference sequence). The CDR3 contains 16 residues. The CDR3: CASSTRDIRGNQPQHF.

The rearrangement links TRBV11-2 to TRBJ1-1; TCRdb gives TRBD1 as the D gene, but with no DNA this cannot be confirmed. In germline, CDR1 is SGHAT, CDR2 FQNNGV. The CDR3 has 13 residues. The CDR3 region is CASSPIDRSEAFF.

CDR3 residues: CSARDLNSGDTDTQYF. This sequence joins TRBV20-1 and TRBJ2-3; TCRdb proposes TRBD2, but this gene call is untestable without DNA. CDR1 is DFQATT, CDR2 SNEGSKA, per germline (reference sequence). This CDR3 contains 16 residues.

This chain links TRBV7-8 with TRBJ2-2; TCRdb proposes TRBD2, but this gene call is untestable without DNA. Germline assignment: CDR1 SGHVS and CDR2 FQNEAQ. The CDR3 loop spans 14 amino acids. The CDR3 reads CASSLTSGGGELFF.

This chain uses TRBV7-9 with TRBJ2-1; TCRdb's D call of TRBD1 is untestable without DNA. CDR3 size: 13 residues. CDR1 is SEHNR and CDR2 is FQNEAQ in the germline V gene (reference sequence). The CDR3 sequence is CASAGPQWNEQFF.

This chain uses TRBV24-1 with TRBJ2-4. In germline, CDR1 is KGHDR, CDR2 SFDVKD. This CDR3 has 13 amino acids. The CDR3 is CATSEKAKNIQYF.

V gene TRBV2 combines with J gene TRBJ2-6; the TCRdb D gene call, TRBD1, has no DNA to confirm it. The CDR3 contains 18 residues. Per the germline V gene, CDR1 is SNHLY and CDR2 is FYNNEI. The CDR3 sequence: CASRHPSGTEEGANVLTF.

The V call is TRBV7-2, the J call TRBJ1-1. This CDR3 is 12 amino acids long. CDR1 SGHTA and CDR2 FQGNSA come from the germline V gene. This chain's CDR3 is CASSLAALEAFF.

The chain recombines TRBV19 with TRBJ2-1. The CDR3 runs 14 residues. CDR1 LNHDA and CDR2 SQIVND come from the germline V gene (reference sequence). The CDR3 loop is CASSSEGLIDEQFF.

The J gene is TRBJ2-7, the V gene TRBV14; TCRdb proposes TRBD1, but this gene call is untestable without DNA. The germline V gene has CDR1 SGHDN and CDR2 FVKESK. The CDR3 runs 16 residues. The CDR3 sequence: CASNRGDRGPAYEQYF.

The CDR3 here is CASSPRPAPNEKLFF. V gene TRBV7-6 combines with J gene TRBJ1-4; the TCRdb D gene call, TRBD1, has no DNA to confirm it. From germline, CDR1 is SGHVS and CDR2 FNYEAQ. The CDR3 has 15 amino acids.

This chain uses TRBV28 with TRBJ2-3; the D gene TCRdb calls, TRBD2, cannot be checked with no DNA. Germline CDR1 MDHEN, CDR2 SYDVKM. The CDR3 covers 15 residues. CDR3 amino acids: CASRVSAGITDTQYF.

The chain recombines TRBV5-4 with TRBJ2-1; there is no DNA to check the TCRdb D call of TRBD2. Germline loops: CDR1 SGHNT, CDR2 YYREEE (reference sequence). This CDR3 is 15 amino acids long. The CDR3 protein is CASSLEASAGNEQFF.